Each of the 13 T cell receptor beta chains below was sequenced from the same sample in a study of liver allograft versus peripheral blood T cells. At the level of the study: T cell receptor repertoires in transplanted livers were compared with those in recipients' peripheral blood.

A single record per CDR3 protein comes from TCRdb applying MiXCR to the reads. Of 1,000 to 1,500 distinct CDR3 sequences listed, approximately 10% were seen once; the top ten hold approximately 8.1%. The receptor set was obtained from a human patient who had a liver transplant. T cells may partly derive from the graft donor.

This clonotype is labeled as medium-sized. The chain joins TRBV6-1 to TRBJ1-1; D gene uncertain. Germline V CDR1 and CDR2: MNHNS, SASEGT. Trimming left V 4 bases short and J 5 bases short, with 11 bases between. This CDR3 contains 13 residues. The chain's CDR3 is CASSGRVRTEAFF. The CDR3 region has the DNA TGTGCCAGCAGTGGGAGGGTTCGGACTGAAGCTTTCTTT.

This clonotype rates as large. The chain has TRBV10-3 and TRBJ1-3; D is ambiguous. CDR1 ENHRY and CDR2 SYGVKD come from the germline V gene. This CDR3 is 16 amino acids long. Deletions cut 0 bases from V and 0 bases from J, with 9 bases between. As DNA, the CDR3 is TGTGCCATCAGTGAGTCACCTCGGTTCTCTGGAAACACCATATATTTT. Its protein product is CAISESPRFSGNTIYF.

In its sample, this clonotype is medium-sized. This chain connects TRBV28 to TRBJ2-7; D is possibly TRBD1 or TRBD2 (5 bases each). CDR1 MDHEN and CDR2 SYDVKM come from the germline V gene. The CDR3 spans 15 residues. V lost 6 bases and J 2 bases, leaving 17 bases between the germline ends. The DNA of the CDR3 is TGTGCCAGCAGCCCCCACAGGTCGGGAACCTACGAGCAGTACTTC. Amino acids: CASSPHRSGTYEQYF. The variable domain in full, with the rest retrieved from reference TRBV28 and TRBJ2-7, is DVKVTQSSRYLVKRTGEKVFLECVQDMDHENMFWYRQDPGLGLRLIYFSYDVKMKEKGDIPEGYSVSREKKERFSLILESASTNQTSMYLCASSPHRSGTYEQYFGPGTRLTVT.

For this clonotype: Being one base from a much bigger clone, this may be a read error. The chain recombines TRBV28 with TRBJ2-7; no firm D call. CDR3 length: 11 amino acids. The germline V gene has CDR1 MDHEN and CDR2 SYDVKM. The CDR3 nucleotides read TGTGCAAGGTTGGGCTCCTACGAGCAGTACTTC. Protein: CARLGSYEQYF.

This clonotype is deemed large. The V call is TRBV29-1, the J call TRBJ2-2, with a weak D call TRBD1 (5 bases). The V and J ends lost 4 bases and 4 bases respectively, with 7 bases between them. The germline CDR1 and CDR2 sequences are SQVTM and ANQGSEA. There are 12 residues in the CDR3. The CDR3 DNA reads as TGCAGCGTTGGGACATTCACCGGGGAGCTGTTTTTT. This encodes CSVGTFTGELFF.

By frequency in the sample, this clonotype is medium-sized (0.01 to 0.1%). The CDR3, as DNA: TGTGCCAGCAGTCCTTCCGCGGGGGCCGAAGAGCAGTTCTTC. Protein sequence: CASSPSAGAEEQFF. V gene TRBV28 combines with J gene TRBJ2-1, with TRBD2 as a possible D gene (7 bases). Germline CDR1 reads MDHEN; CDR2 reads SYDVKM. The CDR3 runs to 14 residues. V was cut by 5 bases and J by 10 bases, with 18 bases left in between.

This clonotype is large. V and J are TRBV20-1 and TRBJ2-1; TRBD2 might be the D (5 bases). CDR3 size: 12 residues. CDR1 and CDR2 from the germline V gene are DFQATT and SNEGSKA (reference sequence). V lost 3 bases and J lost 8, with 11 bases in between. This CDR3 is CSASSRGHEQFF. The CDR3 bases are TGCAGTGCTAGTTCTAGAGGGCATGAGCAGTTCTTC.

This clonotype is deemed medium-sized (0.01 to 0.1%). CDR3 protein: CASSLEPGENSPLHF. CDR3 nucleotide sequence: TGTGCCAGCAGCTTGGAGCCAGGGGAGAATTCACCCCTCCACTTT. V gene TRBV5-4 combines with J gene TRBJ1-6; a possible D gene is TRBD1 (6 bases). The CDR3 extends over 15 amino acids. CDR1 SGHNT and CDR2 YYREEE come from the germline V gene (reference sequence). The V and J ends lost 0 bases and 7 bases respectively, with 11 bases between them.

This clonotype is labeled as medium-sized. The V call is TRBV28, the J call TRBJ2-1, with TRBD2 identical over 10 bases. Trimming took 5 bases from V and 5 from J; bases not matched to a gene: 6. The CDR3 contains 15 residues. The germline gives CDR1 MDHEN, CDR2 SYDVKM. The CDR3 sequence is CASSDTSGANNEQFF. In DNA form, the CDR3 reads TGTGCCAGCAGTGATACTAGCGGGGCGAACAATGAGCAGTTCTTC.

In the case of this clonotype: Since a far larger clone is one base different, this is likely a read error. This chain connects TRBV6-1 to TRBJ1-4; no definite D call. The CDR3 covers 15 residues. V was trimmed by 5 bases and J by 8 bases, leaving 18 bases between them. CDR1 and CDR2 from the germline V gene are MNHNS and SASEGT. The CDR3 protein is CASSLSGGGREKLFF. The DNA for the CDR3 is TGTGCCAGCAGTCTGTCCGGAGGAGGGAGGGAAAAACTGTTTTTT.

Judged by abundance, this clonotype is large. The V call is TRBV19, the J call TRBJ1-5; 8 bases match TRBD1. Trimming took 6 bases from V and 0 from J; bases not matched to a gene: 7. CDR3 length: 16 amino acids. The germline gives CDR1 LNHDA, CDR2 SQIVND (reference sequence). Here the CDR3 reads CASSPGQAYSNQPQHF. The CDR3 DNA follows: TGTGCCAGTAGCCCGGGACAGGCATATAGCAATCAGCCCCAGCATTTT.

In its sample, this clonotype is large. The chain combines TRBV18 with TRBJ1-2; D might be TRBD1 (6 bases). Germline CDR1 reads KGHSH; CDR2 reads LQKENI. Trimming cost V 3 bases and J 7 bases, with 9 bases left between them. The CDR3 is made up of 12 amino acids. In nucleotides, the CDR3 is TGTGCCAGCTCACCTACAGGGTTTGGCTACACCTTC. This sequence encodes CASSPTGFGYTF. The full variable domain, its missing parts supplied by reference TRBV18 and TRBJ1-2, is NAGVMQNPRHLVRRRGQEARLRCSPMKGHSHVYWYRQLPEEGLKFMVYLQKENIIDESGMPKERFSAEFPKEGPSILRIQQVVRGDSAAYFCASSPTGFGYTFGSGTRLTVV.

By sample fraction, this clonotype is medium-sized. This chain connects TRBV30 to TRBJ1-4, with 7 bases lining up with TRBD1. From germline, CDR1 is GTSNPN and CDR2 SVGIG (reference sequence). The CDR3 extends over 13 amino acids. Germline trimming cut 8 bases from V and 4 bases from J; bases unmatched to any gene: 7. The CDR3 here is CARGTDNNEKLFF. The CDR3 nucleotides read TGTGCCAGAGGGACAGACAATAATGAAAAACTGTTTTTT.